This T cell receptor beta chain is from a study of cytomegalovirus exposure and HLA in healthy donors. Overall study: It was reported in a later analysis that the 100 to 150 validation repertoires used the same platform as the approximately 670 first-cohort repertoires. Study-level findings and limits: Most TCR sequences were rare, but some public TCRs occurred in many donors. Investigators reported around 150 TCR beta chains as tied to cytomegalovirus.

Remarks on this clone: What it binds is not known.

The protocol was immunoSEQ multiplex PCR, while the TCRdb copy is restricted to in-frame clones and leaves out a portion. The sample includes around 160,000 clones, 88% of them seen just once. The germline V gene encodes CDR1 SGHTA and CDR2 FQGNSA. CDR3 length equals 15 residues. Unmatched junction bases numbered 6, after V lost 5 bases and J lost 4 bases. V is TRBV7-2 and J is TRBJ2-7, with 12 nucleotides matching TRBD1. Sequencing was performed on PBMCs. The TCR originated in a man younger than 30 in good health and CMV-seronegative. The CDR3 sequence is CASSLGTGGAYEQYF. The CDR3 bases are TGTGCCAGCAGCCTCGGGACAGGGGGCGCGTACGAGCAGTACTTC.